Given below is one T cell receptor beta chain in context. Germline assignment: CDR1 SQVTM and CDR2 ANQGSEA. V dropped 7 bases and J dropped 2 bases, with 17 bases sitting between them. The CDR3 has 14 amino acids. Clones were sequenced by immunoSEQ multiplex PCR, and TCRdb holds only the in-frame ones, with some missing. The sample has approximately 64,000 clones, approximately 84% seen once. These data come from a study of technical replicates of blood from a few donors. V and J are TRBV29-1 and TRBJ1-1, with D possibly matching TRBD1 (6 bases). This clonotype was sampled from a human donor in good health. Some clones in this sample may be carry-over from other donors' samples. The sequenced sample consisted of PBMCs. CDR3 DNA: TGCAGCGGGGGAGAACAGGGACCAAACACTGAAGCTTTCTTT. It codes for CSGGEQGPNTEAFF.